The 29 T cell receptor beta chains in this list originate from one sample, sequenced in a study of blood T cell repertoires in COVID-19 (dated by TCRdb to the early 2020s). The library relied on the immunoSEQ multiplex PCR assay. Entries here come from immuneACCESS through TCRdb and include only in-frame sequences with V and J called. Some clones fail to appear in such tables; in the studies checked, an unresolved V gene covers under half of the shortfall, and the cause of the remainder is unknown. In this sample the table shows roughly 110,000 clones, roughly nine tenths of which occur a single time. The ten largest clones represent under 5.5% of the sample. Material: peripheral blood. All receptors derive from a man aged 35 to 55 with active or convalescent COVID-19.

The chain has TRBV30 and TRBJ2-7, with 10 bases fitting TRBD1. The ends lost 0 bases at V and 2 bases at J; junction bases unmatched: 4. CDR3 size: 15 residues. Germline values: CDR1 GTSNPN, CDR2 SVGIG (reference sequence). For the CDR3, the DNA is TGTGCCTGGAGTGTAATGGGGACAGGGGCCTACGAGCAGTACTTC. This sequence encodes CAWSVMGTGAYEQYF.

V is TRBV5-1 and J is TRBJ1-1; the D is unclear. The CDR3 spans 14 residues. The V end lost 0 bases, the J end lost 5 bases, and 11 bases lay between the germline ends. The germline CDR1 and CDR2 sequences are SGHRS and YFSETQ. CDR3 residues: CASSLDGGNTEAFF. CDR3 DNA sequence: TGCGCCAGCAGCTTGGATGGAGGGAATACTGAAGCTTTCTTT.

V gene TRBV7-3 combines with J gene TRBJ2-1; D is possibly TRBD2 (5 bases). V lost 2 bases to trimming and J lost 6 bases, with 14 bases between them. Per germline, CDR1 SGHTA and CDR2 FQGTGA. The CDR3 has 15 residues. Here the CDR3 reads CASSLGIGGSNEQFF. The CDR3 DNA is TGTGCCAGCAGCTTAGGGATCGGTGGGAGCAATGAGCAGTTCTTC.

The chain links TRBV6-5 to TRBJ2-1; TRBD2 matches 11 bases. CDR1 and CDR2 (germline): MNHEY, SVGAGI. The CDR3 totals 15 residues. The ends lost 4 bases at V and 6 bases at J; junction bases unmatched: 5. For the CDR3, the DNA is TGTGCCAGCAGTTTTTATAGCGGGAGGGCCAATGAGCAGTTCTTC. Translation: CASSFYSGRANEQFF.

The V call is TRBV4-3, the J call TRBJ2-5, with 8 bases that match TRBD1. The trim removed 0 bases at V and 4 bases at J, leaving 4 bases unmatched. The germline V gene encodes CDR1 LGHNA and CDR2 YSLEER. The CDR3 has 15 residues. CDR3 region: CASSQDQGAGETQYF. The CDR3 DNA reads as TGCGCCAGCAGCCAAGATCAGGGGGCCGGAGAGACCCAGTACTTC.

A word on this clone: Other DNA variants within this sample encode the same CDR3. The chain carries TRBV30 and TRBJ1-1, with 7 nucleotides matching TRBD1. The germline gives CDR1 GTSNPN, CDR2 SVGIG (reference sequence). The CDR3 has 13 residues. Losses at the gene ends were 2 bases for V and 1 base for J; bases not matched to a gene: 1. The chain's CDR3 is CAWSRQGNTEAFF. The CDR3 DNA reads TGTGCCTGGAGTAGACAGGGGAACACTGAAGCTTTCTTT.

The CDR3 nucleotides read TGTGCCAGCAGGTCGCGGGGGGGAACTACCTCTGGGGCCAACGTCCTGACTTTC. Protein product: CASRSRGGTTSGANVLTF. This chain uses TRBV27 with TRBJ2-6; 9 nucleotides line up with TRBD2. The V and J ends lost 6 bases and 0 bases, in that order; junction bases with no gene match: 9. Germline CDR1 and CDR2: MNHEY and SMNVEV (reference sequence). The CDR3 covers 18 residues. The entire variable domain, with the rest obtained from reference TRBV27 and TRBJ2-6, is as follows: EAQVTQNPRYLITVTGKKLTVTCSQNMNHEYMSWYRQDPGLGLRQIYYSMNVEVTDKGDVPEGYKVSRKEKRNFPLILESPSPNQTSLYFCASRSRGGTTSGANVLTFGAGSRLTVL.

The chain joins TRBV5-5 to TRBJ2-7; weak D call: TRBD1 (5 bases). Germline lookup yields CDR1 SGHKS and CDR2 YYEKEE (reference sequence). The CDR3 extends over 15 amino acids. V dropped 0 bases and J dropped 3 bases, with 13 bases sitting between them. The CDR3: CASSLVPAGLYEQYF. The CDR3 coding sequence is TGTGCCAGCAGCTTGGTCCCGGCAGGGCTCTACGAGCAGTACTTC.

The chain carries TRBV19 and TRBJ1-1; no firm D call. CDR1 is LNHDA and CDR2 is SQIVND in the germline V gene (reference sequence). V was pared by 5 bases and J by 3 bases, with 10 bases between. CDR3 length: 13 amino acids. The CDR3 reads CASSPKIDTEAFF. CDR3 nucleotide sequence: TGTGCCAGTAGTCCAAAGATAGACACTGAAGCTTTCTTT.

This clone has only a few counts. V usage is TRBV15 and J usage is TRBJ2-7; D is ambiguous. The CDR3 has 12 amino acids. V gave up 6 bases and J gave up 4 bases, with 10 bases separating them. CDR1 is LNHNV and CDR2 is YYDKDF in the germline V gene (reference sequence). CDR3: CATSRHRYEQYF. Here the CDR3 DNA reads TGTGCCACCAGTAGACACCGGTACGAGCAGTACTTC.

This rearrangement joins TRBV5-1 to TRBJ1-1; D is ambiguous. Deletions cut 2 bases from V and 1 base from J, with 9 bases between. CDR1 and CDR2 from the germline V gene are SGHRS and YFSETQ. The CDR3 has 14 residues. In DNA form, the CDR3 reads TGCGCCAGCAGCTTTGGGCAGAAGAACACTGAAGCTTTCTTT. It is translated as CASSFGQKNTEAFF.

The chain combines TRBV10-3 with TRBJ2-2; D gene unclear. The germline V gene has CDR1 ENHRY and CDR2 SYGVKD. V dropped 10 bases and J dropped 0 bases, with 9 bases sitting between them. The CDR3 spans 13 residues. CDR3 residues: CATQTANTGELFF. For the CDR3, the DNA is TGTGCCACTCAAACAGCGAACACCGGGGAGCTGTTTTTT.

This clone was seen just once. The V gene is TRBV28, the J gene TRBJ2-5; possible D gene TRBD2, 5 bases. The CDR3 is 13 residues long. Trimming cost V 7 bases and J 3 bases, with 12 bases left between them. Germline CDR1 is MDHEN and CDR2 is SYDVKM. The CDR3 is CASTTGVEETQYF. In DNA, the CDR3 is TGTGCCAGCACCACCGGGGTCGAAGAGACCCAGTACTTC.

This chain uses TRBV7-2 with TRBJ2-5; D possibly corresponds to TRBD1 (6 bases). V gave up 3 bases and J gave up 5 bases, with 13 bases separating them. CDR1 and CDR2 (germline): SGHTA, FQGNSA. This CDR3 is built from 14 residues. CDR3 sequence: CASSFRGFRETQYF. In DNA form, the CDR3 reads TGTGCCAGCAGCTTCAGGGGCTTTCGGGAGACCCAGTACTTC.

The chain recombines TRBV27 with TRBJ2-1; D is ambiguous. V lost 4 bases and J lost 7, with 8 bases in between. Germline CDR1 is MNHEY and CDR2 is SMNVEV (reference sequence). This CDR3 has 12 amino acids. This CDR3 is CASSYLENEQFF. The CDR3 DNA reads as TGTGCCAGCAGTTATTTGGAGAATGAGCAGTTCTTC.

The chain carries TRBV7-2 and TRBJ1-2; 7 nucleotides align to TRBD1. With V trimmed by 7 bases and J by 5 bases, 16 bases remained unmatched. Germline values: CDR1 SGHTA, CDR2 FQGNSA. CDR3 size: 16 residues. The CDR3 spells CASIESVGGLIYGYTF. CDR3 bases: TGTGCCAGCATCGAATCGGTAGGGGGCCTGATTTATGGCTACACCTTC.

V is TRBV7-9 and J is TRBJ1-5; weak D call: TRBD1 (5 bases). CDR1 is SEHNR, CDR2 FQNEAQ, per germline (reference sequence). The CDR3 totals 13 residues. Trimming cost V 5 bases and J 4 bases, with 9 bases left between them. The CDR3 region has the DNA TGTGCCAGCAGCCCAGACAGTAATCAGCCCCAGCATTTT. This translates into CASSPDSNQPQHF.

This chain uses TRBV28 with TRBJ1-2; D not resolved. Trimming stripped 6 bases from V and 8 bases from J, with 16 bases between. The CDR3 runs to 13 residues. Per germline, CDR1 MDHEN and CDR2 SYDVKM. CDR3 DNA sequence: TGTGCCAGCAGGCGGTACCATGGCGCCGGCTACACCTTC. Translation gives CASRRYHGAGYTF.

CDR3 in DNA: TGTGCCAGTGGACCACAAGAGGGCGGCTACACCTTC. Its protein is CASGPQEGGYTF. The gene calls are TRBV19 and TRBJ1-2; D gene unclear. Looked up from germline, CDR1 is LNHDA and CDR2 is SQIVND (reference sequence). The CDR3 loop spans 12 amino acids. The V end was cut by 8 bases, the J end by 8 bases, with 15 bases between.

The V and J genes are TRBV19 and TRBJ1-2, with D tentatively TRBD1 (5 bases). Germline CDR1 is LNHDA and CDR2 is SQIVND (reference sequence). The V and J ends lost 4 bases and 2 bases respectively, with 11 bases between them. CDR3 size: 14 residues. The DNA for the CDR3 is TGTGCCAGTAGTAACAGACAGACCAACTATGGCTACACCTTC. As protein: CASSNRQTNYGYTF.

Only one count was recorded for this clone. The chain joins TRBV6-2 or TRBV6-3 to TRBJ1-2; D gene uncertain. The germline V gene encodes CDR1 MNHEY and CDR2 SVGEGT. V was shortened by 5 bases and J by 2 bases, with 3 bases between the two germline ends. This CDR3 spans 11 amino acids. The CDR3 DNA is TGTGCCAGCAGTACAAACTATGGCTACACCTTC. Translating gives CASSTNYGYTF.

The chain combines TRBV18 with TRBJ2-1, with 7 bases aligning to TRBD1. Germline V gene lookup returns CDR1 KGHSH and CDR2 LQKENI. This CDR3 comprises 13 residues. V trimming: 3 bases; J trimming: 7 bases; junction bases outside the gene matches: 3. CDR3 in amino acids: CASSPPQGNEQFF. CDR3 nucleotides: TGTGCCAGCTCACCCCCACAGGGGAATGAGCAGTTCTTC.

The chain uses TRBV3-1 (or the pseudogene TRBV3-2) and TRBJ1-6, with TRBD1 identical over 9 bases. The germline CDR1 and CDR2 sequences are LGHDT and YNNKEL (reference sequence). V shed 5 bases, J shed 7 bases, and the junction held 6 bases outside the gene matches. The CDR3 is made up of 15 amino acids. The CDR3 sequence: CASSSRQGGNSPLHF. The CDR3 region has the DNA TGTGCCAGCAGCTCCCGACAGGGGGGAAATTCACCCCTCCACTTT.

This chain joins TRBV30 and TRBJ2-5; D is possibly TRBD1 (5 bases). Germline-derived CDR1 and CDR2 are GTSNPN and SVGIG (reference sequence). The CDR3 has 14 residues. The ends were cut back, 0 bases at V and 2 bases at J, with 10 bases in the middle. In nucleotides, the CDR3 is TGTGCCTGGAGTGTAGGGGCCCAGCAAGAGACCCAGTACTTC. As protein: CAWSVGAQQETQYF.

CDR3 nucleotides: TGTGCCAGCAGCTTGTTGGGTGGGCCGACCACCTATGGCTACACCTTC. It translates to CASSLLGGPTTYGYTF. The chain links TRBV5-4 to TRBJ1-2; no clear D. V was trimmed by 1 base and J by 4 bases, leaving 17 bases between them. The germline CDR1 and CDR2 sequences are SGHNT and YYREEE (reference sequence). The CDR3 runs 16 residues.

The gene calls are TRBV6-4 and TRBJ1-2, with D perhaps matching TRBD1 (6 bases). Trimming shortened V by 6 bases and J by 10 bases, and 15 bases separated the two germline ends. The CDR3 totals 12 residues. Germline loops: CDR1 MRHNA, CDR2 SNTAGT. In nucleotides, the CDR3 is TGTGCCAGCAGAAGGGGCCCAGGGGCCTACACCTTC. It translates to CASRRGPGAYTF.

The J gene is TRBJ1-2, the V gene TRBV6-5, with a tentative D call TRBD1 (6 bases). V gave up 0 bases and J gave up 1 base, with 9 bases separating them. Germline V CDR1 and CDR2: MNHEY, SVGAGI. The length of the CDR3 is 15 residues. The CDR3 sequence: CASSYSGAVNYGYTF. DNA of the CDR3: TGTGCCAGCAGTTACTCGGGGGCAGTTAACTATGGCTACACCTTC.

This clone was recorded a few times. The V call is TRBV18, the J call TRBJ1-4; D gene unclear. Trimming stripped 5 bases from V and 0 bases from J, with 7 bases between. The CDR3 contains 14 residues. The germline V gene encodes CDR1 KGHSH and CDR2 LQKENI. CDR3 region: CASSNVATNEKLFF. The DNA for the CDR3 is TGTGCCAGCTCAAACGTAGCAACTAATGAAAAACTGTTTTTT.

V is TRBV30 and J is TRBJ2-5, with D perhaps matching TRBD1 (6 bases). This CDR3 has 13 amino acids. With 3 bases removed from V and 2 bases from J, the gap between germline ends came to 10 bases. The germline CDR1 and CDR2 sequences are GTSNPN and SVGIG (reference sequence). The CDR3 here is CAWSGTKQETQYF. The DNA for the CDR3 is TGTGCCTGGAGCGGGACAAAACAAGAGACCCAGTACTTC.